The rows below give T cell receptor beta chains drawn from one sample of a study of liver allograft versus peripheral blood T cells. MiXCR, applied by TCRdb to the reads, yields one record per CDR3 protein. Among about 5,200 distinct CDR3 sequences listed, around 17% were seen once. These receptors were taken from a human patient who had a liver transplant. Part of the T cells may come from the graft donor. The CDR3 runs from the conserved cysteine through the conserved F or W. The D gene is left open where the match is weak. Some rows have no size entry. The others give once, few or many, or a class for an expanded clone.

V gene	D gene	clone size	J gene	CDR3 DNA	CDR3 protein
TRBV5-6	-	-	TRBJ1-3	TGTGCCAGCAGCTTGGGGAGCTCTGGAAACACCATATATTTT	CASSLGSSGNTIYF
TRBV27	-	medium-sized	TRBJ2-1	TGTGCCAGCAGCCGCCCCTCCTACAATGAGCAGTTCTTC	CASSRPSYNEQFF
TRBV7-9	-	-	TRBJ1-2	TGTGCCAGCAGCCCTGGGGCCTCATTAATTTTCCTTGGCTACACCTTC	CASSPGASLIFLGYTF
TRBV5-4	TRBD1	many	TRBJ1-2	TGTGCCAGCAGCCAAAGGACAGGGGGAGACTATGGCTACACCTTC	CASSQRTGGDYGYTF
TRBV27	-	many	TRBJ1-6	TGTGCCAGCACCCCAGGGAGCTCCTATAATTCACCCCTCCACTTT	CASTPGSSYNSPLHF
TRBV27	-	many	TRBJ2-2	TGTGCCAGCAGTTTAGGTCCGGGTTCCACCGGGGAGCTGTTTTTT	CASSLGPGSTGELFF
TRBV20-1	-	-	TRBJ1-5	TGCAGTGCCGCCGGGGGTTTAAATCAGCCCCAGCATTTT	CSAAGGLNQPQHF
TRBV6-6	-	many	TRBJ2-7	TGTGCCAGCAGTTACTCGACGGTGGAGAACTACGAGCAGTACTTC	CASSYSTVENYEQYF
TRBV27	-	many	TRBJ1-3	TGTGCCAGCAGTCCTCACAGGGACTACTCTGGAAACACCATATATTTT	CASSPHRDYSGNTIYF
TRBV28	-	-	TRBJ1-1	TGTGCCAGCAGTTTTGTGTACACTGAAGCTTTCTTT	CASSFVYTEAFF
TRBV19	TRBD2	-	TRBJ2-1	TGTGCCAGTAGTCGGAGACTAGCGGGAGATTCTCCCTTTGGCGAGCAGTTCTTC	CASSRRLAGDSPFGEQFF